A single sample gave rise to the 29 T cell receptor beta chains below, sequenced in a study of T-cell reconstitution after alpha-beta-depleted transplantation in children. Construction of the TCRbeta library involved unique molecular identifiers. TCRdb used MiXCR to reprocess the PCR reads, holding one entry per CDR3 protein. The sample shows about 150,000 distinct CDR3 sequences, 8.8% of them seen only once. Sequenced material: PBMCs, mostly from graft donor cells, taken 180 days after TCRalphabeta/CD19-depleted stem cell transplant. The receptors here all came from a female patient aged 2 to 10 who had a stem cell transplant for congenital amegakaryocytic thrombocytopenia, so the T cells may come from the graft donor.

The chain couples TRBV7-2 to TRBJ2-7; D assignment may be TRBD1 or TRBD2 (5 bases each). Germline-derived CDR1 and CDR2 are SGHTA and FQGNSA. V was pared by 5 bases and J by 6 bases, with 14 bases between. The CDR3 extends over 13 amino acids. The CDR3 bases are TGTGCCAGCAGCGGGGACGTCCGAACCGAGCAGTACTTC. Residues: CASSGDVRTEQYF.

J is TRBJ2-3 and V is TRBV7-2; D is possibly TRBD2 (5 bases). The V and J ends lost 5 bases and 11 bases respectively, with 20 bases between them. Germline CDR1 SGHTA, CDR2 FQGNSA. This CDR3 region has 14 residues. The CDR3 DNA reads as TGTGCCAGCAGCCCCACTAGATCCCTGGTAAAGCAGTATTTT. It yields the protein CASSPTRSLVKQYF.

This clonotype was recorded a few times. J is TRBJ2-1 and V is TRBV27; D ambiguous. V dropped 5 bases and J dropped 1 base, with 9 bases sitting between them. Germline V gives CDR1 MNHEY, CDR2 SMNVEV (reference sequence). The CDR3 consists of 14 residues. The CDR3 spells CASSGWGSYNEQFF. The CDR3 nucleotides are TGTGCCAGCAGTGGGTGGGGATCCTACAATGAGCAGTTCTTC.

In this sample, this clonotype turned up a few times. The rearrangement uses TRBV18 and TRBJ2-3, with 9 bases that match TRBD1. Germline V gene lookup returns CDR1 KGHSH and CDR2 LQKENI. The V and J ends lost 8 bases and 0 bases, in that order; junction bases with no gene match: 6. The CDR3 runs to 15 residues. DNA for the CDR3: TGTGCCAGCGCCCAAACAGGGGGCAGCACAGATACGCAGTATTTT. Its translation is CASAQTGGSTDTQYF.

This clonotype is termed medium-sized. The chain has TRBV28 and TRBJ2-1; the match to TRBD2 covers 13 bases. This CDR3 has 15 amino acids. Germline V CDR1 and CDR2: MDHEN, SYDVKM. With 6 bases clipped from V and 7 bases from J, the junction kept 6 bases outside the gene matches. The CDR3 here is CASRLGLAGVNEQFF. The CDR3 nucleotides read TGTGCCAGCAGACTCGGACTAGCGGGAGTAAATGAGCAGTTCTTC.

This clonotype was observed many times. The gene calls are TRBV5-1 and TRBJ1-4; tentatively, D is TRBD1 (6 bases). The CDR3 covers 16 residues. CDR1 is SGHRS and CDR2 is YFSETQ in the germline V gene. Trimming removed 4 bases from V and 4 bases from J, with 17 bases in between. Here the CDR3 reads CASSHTGPGLNEKLFF. The CDR3 DNA reads as TGCGCCAGCAGCCACACAGGGCCCGGACTTAATGAAAAACTGTTTTTT.

Points on this clonotype: A much larger clone lies one base from this, so it may be a read error. This chain joins TRBV6-1 and TRBJ2-7; 7 bases map to TRBD2. J gave up 2 bases and V 10 bases, and 11 bases lay outside the gene matches. The CDR3 consists of 14 residues. Germline V CDR1 and CDR2: MNHNS, SASEGT. CDR3 sequence (DNA): TGTGCCATCCGGGGGGACCGGAAACCCTACGAGCAGTACTTC. Translation gives CAIRGDRKPYEQYF.

This clonotype was counted a few times. CDR3 residues: CSATPPSGETQYF. In nucleotides, the CDR3 is TGCAGTGCTACCCCCCCCAGCGGGGAGACCCAGTACTTC. This chain uses TRBV20-1 with TRBJ2-5; D possibly corresponds to TRBD2 (6 bases). This CDR3 region has 13 residues. Trimming pared 4 bases from V and 5 bases from J, leaving 14 bases between. Germline loops: CDR1 DFQATT, CDR2 SNEGSKA (reference sequence).

This clonotype occurred many times. Compared with germline, one end of the junction differs, possibly owing to a read error. The genes are TRBV12-3 or TRBV12-4 and TRBJ2-1; 8 nucleotides match TRBD2. The CDR3 runs to 11 residues. The CDR3 is CASSPGTRLLF. The DNA of the CDR3 is TGTGCCAGCAGCCCTGGGACTAGACTGCTCTTC.

This clonotype was detected a few times. The V gene is TRBV7-2, the J gene TRBJ1-6, with D possibly being TRBD1 (5 bases). Trimming pared 0 bases from V and 10 bases from J, leaving 10 bases between. CDR1 and CDR2 from the germline V gene are SGHTA and FQGNSA. This CDR3 is 14 amino acids long. The DNA of the CDR3 is TGTGCCAGCAGCTTAGCGCGGAGGGGCTCACCCCTCCACTTT. Protein product: CASSLARRGSPLHF.

Ten or more counts support this clonotype. The rearrangement links TRBV7-9 to TRBJ2-1; unclear D gene. The germline V gene encodes CDR1 SEHNR and CDR2 FQNEAQ (reference sequence). The CDR3 spans 13 residues. The V end was cut by 7 bases, the J end by 9 bases, with 16 bases between. The CDR3 reads CASTNSHDGEQFF. The CDR3 bases are TGTGCCAGCACTAATAGCCACGACGGTGAGCAGTTCTTC. Full variable domain (outside the CDR3, taken from reference TRBV7-9 and TRBJ2-1): DTGVSQNPRHKITKRGQNVTFRCDPISEHNRLYWYRQTLGQGPEFLTYFQNEAQLEKSRLLSDRFSAERPKGSFSTLEIQRTEQGDSAMYLCASTNSHDGEQFFGPGTRLTVL.

Only a few counts were recorded for this clonotype. The V and J genes are TRBV5-1 and TRBJ1-1; the match to TRBD1 covers 7 bases. CDR1 and CDR2 from the germline V gene are SGHRS and YFSETQ. The CDR3 has 15 residues. J was trimmed by 0 bases and V by 1 base; bases with no gene match: 3. The CDR3 region is CASSLLGQLNTEAFF. CDR3 sequence (DNA): TGCGCCAGCAGCTTGTTGGGACAGTTGAACACTGAAGCTTTCTTT.

Only a few counts were recorded for this clonotype. The chain has TRBV10-3 and TRBJ2-1; D is perhaps TRBD2 (5 bases). From germline, CDR1 is ENHRY and CDR2 SYGVKD. Trimming removed 0 bases from V and 2 bases from J, with 14 bases in between. The CDR3 has 17 residues. In nucleotides, the CDR3 is TGTGCCATCAGTGAGTCGATCCGGGAATTCCCCTACAATGAGCAGTTCTTC. Residues: CAISESIREFPYNEQFF.

This clonotype was seen ten or more times. This chain links TRBV7-9 with TRBJ1-1; 7 bases align to TRBD1. The germline V gene has CDR1 SEHNR and CDR2 FQNEAQ (reference sequence). The trim removed 6 bases at V and 5 bases at J, leaving 9 bases unmatched. The CDR3 is 14 residues long. CDR3 residues: CASRPDRAATEAFF. The CDR3 coding sequence is TGTGCCAGCAGACCAGACAGGGCGGCGACTGAAGCTTTCTTT.

Turning to this clonotype: A single base separates this from a much larger clone, so it may be a read error. J is TRBJ1-1 and V is TRBV4-2; D possibly corresponds to TRBD1 (5 bases). Trimming took off 7 bases at V and 8 bases at J, with 17 bases between the two ends. Germline-derived CDR1 and CDR2 are LGHNA and YNFKEQ. The CDR3 has 13 amino acids. Here the CDR3 reads CASTSGWGEEAFF. CDR3 in DNA: TGTGCCAGCACCTCAGGCTGGGGCGAGGAAGCTTTCTTT.

The chain employs TRBV5-7 and TRBJ1-5; no reliable D call. TRBV5-7 has ORF status, its function being uncertain. Trimming cost V 2 bases and J 1 base, with 10 bases left between them. The CDR3 loop spans 15 amino acids. The CDR3 coding sequence is TGTGCCAGCAGCTTTCCGGACGACAGCAATCAGCCCCAGCATTTT. It specifies CASSFPDDSNQPQHF.

This clonotype was detected many times. The chain's CDR3 is CASSLELAGGYEQYF. The CDR3, as DNA: TGCGCCAGCAGCTTGGAACTAGCTGGGGGCTACGAGCAGTACTTC. This sequence joins TRBV5-1 and TRBJ2-7, with D tentatively TRBD2 (6 bases). The CDR3 covers 15 residues. CDR1 is SGHRS and CDR2 is YFSETQ in the germline V gene. V was trimmed by 0 bases and J by 3 bases, leaving 13 bases between them.

In its sample, this clonotype was seen many times. The chain employs TRBV7-9 and TRBJ2-5, with TRBD2 matching over 7 bases. Losses at the gene ends were 5 bases for V and 5 bases for J; bases not matched to a gene: 17. The germline gives CDR1 SEHNR, CDR2 FQNEAQ (reference sequence). This CDR3 region has 17 residues. The CDR3 reads CASSPLLSWEGLETQYF. CDR3 in DNA: TGTGCCAGCAGCCCCCTTCTCAGCTGGGAGGGCCTGGAGACCCAGTACTTC.

This sequence joins TRBV7-2 and TRBJ2-5; no firm D call. Germline CDR1 and CDR2: SGHTA and FQGNSA. CDR3 length: 12 residues. V was pared by 1 base and J by 7 bases, with 7 bases between. DNA for the CDR3: TGTGCCAGCAGCTTAGTCGTCGGGACCCAGTACTTC. Encoded protein: CASSLVVGTQYF.

This clonotype was detected a few times. This chain connects TRBV7-3 to TRBJ2-1, with 14 bases matching TRBD2. J was trimmed by 0 bases and V by 5 bases; bases with no gene match: 12. The CDR3 loop spans 20 amino acids. Germline values: CDR1 SGHTA, CDR2 FQGTGA. The CDR3 sequence is CASSHKKTSGRASSYNEQFF. CDR3 nucleotides: TGTGCCAGCAGCCACAAAAAGACTAGCGGGAGGGCCAGCTCCTACAATGAGCAGTTCTTC.

This clonotype was seen repeatedly, ten times or more. J is TRBJ2-3 and V is TRBV20-1; possible D gene TRBD1, 6 bases. The CDR3 sequence is 15 residues long. Germline V gene sequence: CDR1 DFQATT, CDR2 SNEGSKA (reference sequence). V dropped 0 bases and J dropped 2 bases, with 12 bases sitting between them. CDR3 DNA sequence: TGCAGTGCTAGAGACCAGGGGCGGATCACAGATACGCAGTATTTT. Translating it yields CSARDQGRITDTQYF.

This clonotype has a count of ten or more. CDR3 coding DNA: TGTGCCAGCAGTTCCGGACAGAAGTATAATTCACCCCTCCACTTT. Protein sequence: CASSSGQKYNSPLHF. The V call is TRBV12-3 or TRBV12-4, the J call TRBJ1-6; D perhaps matches TRBD1 (6 bases). The CDR3 extends over 15 amino acids. Trimming took off 4 bases at V and 4 bases at J, with 11 bases between the two ends.

This clonotype came up many times. CDR3 amino acids: CASSPNRDRNHNEQFF. CDR3 nucleotides: TGCGCCAGCAGCCCAAACCGGGACAGGAACCACAATGAGCAGTTCTTC. The chain is built from TRBV5-1 and TRBJ2-1; 8 bases are a match to TRBD1. V lost 4 bases to trimming and J lost 5 bases; unmatched junction nucleotides: 11. Germline V gives CDR1 SGHRS, CDR2 YFSETQ. The CDR3 is 16 residues long.

This clonotype occurred a few times. This rearrangement joins TRBV10-3 to TRBJ1-2, with D possibly being TRBD1 (6 bases). The V gene's germline CDR1 is ENHRY and CDR2 SYGVKD. Trimming removed 7 bases at V and 4 bases at J, with 13 bases between. This CDR3 comprises 13 residues. The CDR3: CAITPIGGYGYTF. As DNA, the CDR3 is TGTGCCATCACCCCAATAGGGGGCTATGGCTACACCTTC.

This clonotype was detected many times. The chain carries TRBV29-1 and TRBJ2-7, with D hard to call. The CDR3 is made up of 12 amino acids. Trimming shortened V by 4 bases and J by 1 base, and 8 bases separated the two germline ends. Per germline, CDR1 SQVTM and CDR2 ANQGSEA. The CDR3 region is CSVGQSSYEQYF. For the CDR3, the DNA is TGCAGCGTTGGGCAGTCTTCCTACGAGCAGTACTTC.

This clonotype was counted ten times or more. This chain connects TRBV24-1 to TRBJ2-7, with D perhaps matching TRBD2 (6 bases). The V end was cut by 2 bases, the J end by 1 base, with 11 bases between. CDR1 and CDR2 from the germline V gene are KGHDR and SFDVKD. The CDR3 runs 15 residues. The CDR3 coding sequence is TGTGCCACCAGTGATTCCGGGACTGAATCCTACGAGCAGTACTTC. Its protein product is CATSDSGTESYEQYF.

This chain joins TRBV29-1 and TRBJ2-1; TRBD2 matches at 7 bases. The CDR3 extends over 14 amino acids. With 6 bases clipped from V and 4 bases from J, the junction kept 9 bases outside the gene matches. Looked up from germline, CDR1 is SQVTM and CDR2 is ANQGSEA. Written as DNA, the CDR3 is TGCAGCGTCGGAGGGTGGGAGGGGTACAATGAGCAGTTCTTC. Encoded protein: CSVGGWEGYNEQFF.

This clonotype was seen a handful of times. This chain links TRBV20-1 with TRBJ2-4; D may be TRBD1 or TRBD2 (6 bases each). Trimming removed 4 bases from V and 8 bases from J, with 12 bases in between. CDR1 and CDR2 from the germline V gene are DFQATT and SNEGSKA (reference sequence). This CDR3 has 12 amino acids. The CDR3 reads CSATGDTDIQYF. The CDR3 DNA sequence: TGCAGTGCTACGGGGGACACGGACATTCAGTACTTC.

This clonotype is categorized as medium-sized. V gene TRBV7-8 combines with J gene TRBJ2-3; maybe TRBD2 (5 bases). The CDR3 has 15 residues. Germline loops: CDR1 SGHVS, CDR2 FQNEAQ. Trimming cost V 2 bases and J 0 bases, with 9 bases left between them. The CDR3 bases are TGTGCCAGCAGCTTAAGCCGGACTAGCACAGATACGCAGTATTTT. This translates into CASSLSRTSTDTQYF.